This TCR beta chain comes out of a study of T-cell reconstitution after alpha-beta-depleted transplantation in children (dated by TCRdb to about 2016). As for the study more broadly: Using TCR repertoire profiling, the study quantitatively followed how T-cell immune reconstitution unfolded in children after TCRalphabeta/CD19-depleted allogeneic hematopoietic cell transplantation.

The CDR3 measures 16 amino acids from cysteine to phenylalanine. Of the read, only the CDR3 DNA is kept; its 48 bases are in frame from base 1. The germline V gene yields ENHRY for CDR1 and SYGVKD for CDR2. At the junction V is shortened by 3 bases and J by 0 bases, with 9 bases in between. This clonotype was seen more than once but under ten times. The antigen it binds to is not known. Base qualities are not at hand, and no much larger clone is one base apart. Libraries were prepared through PCR. The instrument given in TCRdb is Illumina HiSeq 2500. TCR library preparation used molecular barcoding, with unique molecular identifiers applied to normalize quantification of the TCRbeta repertoire. TCRdb cleaned the public reads at Q25 with fastp, built clones with MiXCR and kept in-frame beta chains. Each entry merges the rows of one CDR3 protein and shows their most common DNA and genes. Across this sample there are hundreds of thousands of distinct CDR3 sequences, with 30% to 35% seen only once. The biggest ten clones account for less than 2.5% of the sample.

Sample: PBMCs from the stem cell graft donor, taken from the stem cell graft. The V gene is TRBV10-3 and the J gene is TRBJ1-6; the D gene assignment is ambiguous. The clonotype comes from a human donor who donated a stem cell graft to a child with aplastic anemia. The CDR3 reads CAISDRIGSYNSPLHF. The DNA is TGTGCCATCAGTGACAGGATTGGCTCCTATAATTCACCCCTCCACTTT.